The 6 T cell receptor beta chains below were found in one sample sequenced in a study of T cell changes during pregnancy in multiple sclerosis. Measured with immunoSEQ multiplex PCR; TCRdb has only the in-frame clones, and not every one. Among around 42,000 clones listed, over 80% were seen once. This specimen consisted of CD4+ T cells from peripheral blood mononuclear cells, obtained before pregnancy. Receptors were obtained from a female donor with multiple sclerosis, enrolled in a pregnancy study.

V is TRBV7-3 and J is TRBJ2-1, with D perhaps matching TRBD2 (6 bases). Germline V gene sequence: CDR1 SGHTA, CDR2 FQGTGA. The CDR3 consists of 12 residues. Trimming took 5 bases from V and 15 from J, leaving 17 bases between them. The CDR3 region has the DNA TGTGCCAGCAGCCCCAGGGCGGGGCACCTGTTCTTC. Amino acids: CASSPRAGHLFF. The complete variable domain, with remaining parts taken from reference TRBV7-3 and TRBJ2-1, reads GAGVSQTPSNKVTEKGKYVELRCDPISGHTALYWYRQSLGQGPEFLIYFQGTGAADDSGLPNDRFFAVRPEGSVSTLKIQRTERGDSAVYLCASSPRAGHLFFGPGTRLTVL.

V is TRBV6-5 and J is TRBJ2-2, with D unresolved. V was clipped by 0 bases and J by 2 bases, with 10 bases between them. The CDR3 has 16 residues. Germline lookup yields CDR1 MNHEY and CDR2 SVGAGI. CDR3 region: CASSYSELTNTGELFF. The CDR3 DNA reads TGTGCCAGCAGTTACTCAGAGCTAACTAACACCGGGGAGCTGTTTTTT.

The V call is TRBV7-9, the J call TRBJ1-3; 8 bases fit TRBD1. Germline V CDR1 and CDR2: SEHNR, FQNEAQ (reference sequence). There are 16 residues in the CDR3. V was pared by 3 bases and J by 0 bases, with 4 bases of the junction left unmatched. The CDR3 sequence: CASSFATGGSGNTIYF. The CDR3 DNA is TGTGCCAGCAGCTTCGCCACAGGGGGCTCTGGAAACACCATATATTTT.

The chain recombines TRBV19 with TRBJ1-3; unclear D gene. The V gene's germline CDR1 is LNHDA and CDR2 SQIVND (reference sequence). V was cut by 7 bases and J by 2 bases, with 15 bases left in between. CDR3 length: 15 amino acids. CDR3 amino acids: CASTYLGEAGNTIYF. The DNA of the CDR3 is TGTGCCAGTACCTATCTCGGGGAAGCTGGAAACACCATATATTTT.

The chain recombines TRBV7-3 with TRBJ2-5; the match to TRBD2 covers 8 bases. Germline trimming cut 0 bases from V and 2 bases from J; bases unmatched to any gene: 2. The CDR3 has 15 residues. Germline CDR1 reads SGHTA; CDR2 reads FQGTGA. The CDR3 nucleotides read TGTGCCAGCAGCTTAACCCGGGGGGGACAAGAGACCCAGTACTTC. Translated, it gives CASSLTRGGQETQYF.

This chain uses TRBV30 with TRBJ1-2; 7 bases fit TRBD1. The CDR3 sequence is 15 residues long. The V segment lost 0 bases and the J segment 4 bases; nucleotides outside the gene matches: 8. Germline CDR1 and CDR2: GTSNPN and SVGIG (reference sequence). Here the CDR3 DNA reads TGTGCCTGGAGTGTAAAGGGGGCTCCGTCCTATGGCTACACCTTC. Amino acid sequence: CAWSVKGAPSYGYTF.